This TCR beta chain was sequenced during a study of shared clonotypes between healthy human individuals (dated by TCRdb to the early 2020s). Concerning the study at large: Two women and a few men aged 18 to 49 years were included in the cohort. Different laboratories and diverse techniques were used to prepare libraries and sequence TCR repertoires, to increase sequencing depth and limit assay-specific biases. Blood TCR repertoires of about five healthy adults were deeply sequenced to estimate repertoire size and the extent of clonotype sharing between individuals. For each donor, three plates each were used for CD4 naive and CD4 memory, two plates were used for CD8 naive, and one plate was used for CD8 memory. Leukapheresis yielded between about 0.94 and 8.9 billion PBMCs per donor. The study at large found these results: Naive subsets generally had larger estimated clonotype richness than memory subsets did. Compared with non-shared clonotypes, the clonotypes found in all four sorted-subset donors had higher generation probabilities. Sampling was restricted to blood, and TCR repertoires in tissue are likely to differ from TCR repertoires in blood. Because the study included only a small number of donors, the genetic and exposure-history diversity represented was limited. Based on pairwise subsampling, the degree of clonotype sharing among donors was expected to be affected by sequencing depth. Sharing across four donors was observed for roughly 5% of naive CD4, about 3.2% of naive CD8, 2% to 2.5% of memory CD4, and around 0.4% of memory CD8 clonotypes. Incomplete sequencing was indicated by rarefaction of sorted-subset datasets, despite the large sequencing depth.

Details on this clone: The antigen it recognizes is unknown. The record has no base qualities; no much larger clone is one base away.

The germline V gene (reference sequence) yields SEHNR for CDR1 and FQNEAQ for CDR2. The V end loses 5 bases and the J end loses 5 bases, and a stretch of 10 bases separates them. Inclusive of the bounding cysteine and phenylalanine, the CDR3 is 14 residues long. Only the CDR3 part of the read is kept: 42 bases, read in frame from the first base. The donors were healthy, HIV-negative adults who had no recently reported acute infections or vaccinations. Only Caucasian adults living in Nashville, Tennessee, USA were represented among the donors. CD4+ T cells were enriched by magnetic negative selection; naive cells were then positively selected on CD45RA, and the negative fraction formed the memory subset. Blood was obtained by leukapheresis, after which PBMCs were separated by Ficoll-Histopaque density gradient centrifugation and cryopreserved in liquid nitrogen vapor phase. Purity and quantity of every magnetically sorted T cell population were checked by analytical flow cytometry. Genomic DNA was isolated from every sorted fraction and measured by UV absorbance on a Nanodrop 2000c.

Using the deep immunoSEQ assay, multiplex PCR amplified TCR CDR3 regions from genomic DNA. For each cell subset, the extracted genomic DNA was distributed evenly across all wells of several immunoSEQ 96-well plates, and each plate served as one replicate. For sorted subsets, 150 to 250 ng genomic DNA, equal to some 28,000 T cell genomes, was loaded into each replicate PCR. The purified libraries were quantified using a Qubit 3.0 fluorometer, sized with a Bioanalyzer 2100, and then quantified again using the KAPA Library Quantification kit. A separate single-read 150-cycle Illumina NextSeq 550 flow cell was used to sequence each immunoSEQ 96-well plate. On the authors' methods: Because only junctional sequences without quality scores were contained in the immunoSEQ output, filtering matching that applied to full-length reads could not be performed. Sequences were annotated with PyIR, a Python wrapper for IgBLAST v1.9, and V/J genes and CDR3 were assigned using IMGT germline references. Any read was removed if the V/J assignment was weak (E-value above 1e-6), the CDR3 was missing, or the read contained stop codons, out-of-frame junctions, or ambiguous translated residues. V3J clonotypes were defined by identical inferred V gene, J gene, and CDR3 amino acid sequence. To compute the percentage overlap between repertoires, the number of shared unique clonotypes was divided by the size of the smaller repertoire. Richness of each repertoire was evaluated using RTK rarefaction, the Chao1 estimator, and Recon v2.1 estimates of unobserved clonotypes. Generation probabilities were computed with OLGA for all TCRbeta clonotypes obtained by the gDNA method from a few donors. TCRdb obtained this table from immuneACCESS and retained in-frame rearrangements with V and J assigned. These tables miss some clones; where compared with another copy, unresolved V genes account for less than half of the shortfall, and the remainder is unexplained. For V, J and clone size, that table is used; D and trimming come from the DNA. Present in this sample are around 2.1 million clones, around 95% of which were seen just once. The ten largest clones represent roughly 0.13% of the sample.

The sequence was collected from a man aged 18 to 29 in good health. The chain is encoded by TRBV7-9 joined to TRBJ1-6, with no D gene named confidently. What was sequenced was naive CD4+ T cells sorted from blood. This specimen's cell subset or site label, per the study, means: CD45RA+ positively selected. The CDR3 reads CASSTWVDNSPLHF. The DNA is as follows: TGTGCCAGCAGCACTTGGGTCGATAATTCACCCCTCCACTTT.